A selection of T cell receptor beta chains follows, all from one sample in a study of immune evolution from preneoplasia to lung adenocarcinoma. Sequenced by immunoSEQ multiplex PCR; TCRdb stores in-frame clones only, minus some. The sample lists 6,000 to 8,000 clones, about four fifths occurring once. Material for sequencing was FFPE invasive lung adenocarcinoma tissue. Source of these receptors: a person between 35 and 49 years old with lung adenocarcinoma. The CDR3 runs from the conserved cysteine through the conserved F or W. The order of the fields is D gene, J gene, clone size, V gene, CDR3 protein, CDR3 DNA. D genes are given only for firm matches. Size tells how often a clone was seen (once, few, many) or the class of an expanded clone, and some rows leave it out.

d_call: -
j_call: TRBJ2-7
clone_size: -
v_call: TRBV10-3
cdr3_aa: CAIMVAAGEQYF
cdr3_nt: TGTGCCATCATGGTGGCAGCAGGGGAGCAGTACTTC

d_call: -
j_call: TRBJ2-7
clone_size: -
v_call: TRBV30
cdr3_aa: CAWRKQGPYEQYF
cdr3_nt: TGTGCCTGGAGGAAGCAGGGACCCTACGAGCAGTACTTC

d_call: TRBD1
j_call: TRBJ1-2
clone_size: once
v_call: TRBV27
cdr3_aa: CASSLFGGGQVYTF
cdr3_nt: TGTGCCAGCAGTTTATTCGGGGGGGGACAGGTCTACACCTTC

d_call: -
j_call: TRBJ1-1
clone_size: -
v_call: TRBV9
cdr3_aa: CASSGWPGRNTEAFF
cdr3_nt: TGTGCCAGCAGCGGATGGCCCGGAAGGAACACTGAAGCTTTCTTT

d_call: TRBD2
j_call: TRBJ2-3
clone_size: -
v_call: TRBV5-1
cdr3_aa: CASSPWEGRTDTQYF
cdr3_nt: TGCGCCAGCAGCCCCTGGGAGGGGCGCACAGATACGCAGTATTTT

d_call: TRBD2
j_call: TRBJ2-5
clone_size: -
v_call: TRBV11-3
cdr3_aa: CASSLGLADQETQYF
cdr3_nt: TGTGCCAGCAGCCTAGGACTAGCGGACCAAGAGACCCAGTACTTC

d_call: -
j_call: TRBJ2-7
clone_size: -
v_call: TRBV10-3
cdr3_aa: CAIGDNYEQYF
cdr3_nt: TGTGCCATCGGTGACAACTACGAGCAGTACTTC

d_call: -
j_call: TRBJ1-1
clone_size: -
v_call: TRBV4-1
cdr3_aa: CASSQPKVSSYLEGGRDEAFF
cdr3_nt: TGCGCCAGCAGCCAACCGAAAGTTTCGAGTTATCTGGAGGGGGGCAGGGATGAAGCTTTCTTT

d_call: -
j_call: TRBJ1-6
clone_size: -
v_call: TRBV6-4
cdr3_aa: CASSDSGLVVDSPLHF
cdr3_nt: TGTGCCAGCAGTGACTCGGGATTGGTAGTAGATTCACCCCTCCACTTT

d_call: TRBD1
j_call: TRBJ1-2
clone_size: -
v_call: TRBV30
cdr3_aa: CAWSLGQGIYGYTF
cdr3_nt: TGTGCCTGGAGCCTAGGACAGGGGATCTATGGCTACACCTTC

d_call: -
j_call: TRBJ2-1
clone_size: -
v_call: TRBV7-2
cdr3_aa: CASSRRGTGFNEQFF
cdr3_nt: TGTGCCAGCAGCCGACGGGGCACAGGTTTTAATGAGCAGTTCTTC

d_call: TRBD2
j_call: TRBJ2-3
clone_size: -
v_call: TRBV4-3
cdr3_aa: CASSQAGTSGRAQGADTQYF
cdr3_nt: TGCGCCAGCAGCCAAGCTGGGACTAGCGGGAGGGCCCAGGGAGCAGATACGCAGTATTTT

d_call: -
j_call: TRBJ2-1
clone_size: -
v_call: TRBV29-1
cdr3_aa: CSASEGTGEQFF
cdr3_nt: TGCAGCGCCTCCGAAGGGACCGGTGAGCAGTTCTTC

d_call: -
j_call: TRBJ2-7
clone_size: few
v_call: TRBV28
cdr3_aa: CASLPAGRIPYEQYF
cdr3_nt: TGTGCCAGCCTACCGGCAGGACGCATCCCCTACGAGCAGTACTTC

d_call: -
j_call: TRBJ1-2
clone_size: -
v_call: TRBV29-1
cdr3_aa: CSVEKGGGFYGYTF
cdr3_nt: TGCAGCGTTGAAAAGGGGGGCGGGTTCTATGGCTACACCTTC

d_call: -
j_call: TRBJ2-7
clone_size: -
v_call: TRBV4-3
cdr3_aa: CASSPRPDAGPFYEQYF
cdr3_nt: TGCGCCAGCAGCCCCAGGCCCGATGCGGGACCCTTCTACGAGCAGTACTTC

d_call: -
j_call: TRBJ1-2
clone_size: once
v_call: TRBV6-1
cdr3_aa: CASHETVGQLGYTF
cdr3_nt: TGTGCCAGCCACGAAACCGTAGGACAGCTCGGCTACACCTTC

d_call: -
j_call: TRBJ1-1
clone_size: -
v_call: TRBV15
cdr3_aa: CATGSSLGATEAFF
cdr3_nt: TGTGCCACCGGATCCTCCTTGGGGGCGACTGAAGCTTTCTTT

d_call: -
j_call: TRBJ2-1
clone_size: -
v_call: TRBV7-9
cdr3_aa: CASSISGPQDEQFF
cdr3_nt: TGTGCCAGCAGCATATCCGGGCCCCAGGATGAGCAGTTCTTC

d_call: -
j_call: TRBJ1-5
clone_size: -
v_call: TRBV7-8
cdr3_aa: CASSPPYAGQPQHF
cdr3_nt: TGTGCCAGCAGCCCCCCATATGCAGGACAGCCCCAGCATTTT

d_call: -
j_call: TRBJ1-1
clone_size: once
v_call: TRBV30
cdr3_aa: CAWSVSGEAFF
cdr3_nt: TGTGCCTGGAGTGTATCGGGCGAAGCTTTCTTT

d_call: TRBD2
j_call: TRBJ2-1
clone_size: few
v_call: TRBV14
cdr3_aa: CASSGTSGGYNEQFF
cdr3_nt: TGTGCCAGCAGCGGGACTAGCGGGGGATACAATGAGCAGTTCTTC

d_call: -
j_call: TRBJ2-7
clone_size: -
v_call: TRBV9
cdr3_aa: CASSPSGSGRYEQYF
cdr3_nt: TGTGCCAGCAGCCCCTCGGGAAGCGGTCGGTACGAGCAGTACTTC

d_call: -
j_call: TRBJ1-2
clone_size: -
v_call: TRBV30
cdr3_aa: CAWSVGAYGYTF
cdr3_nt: TGTGCCTGGAGTGTGGGGGCTTATGGCTACACCTTC

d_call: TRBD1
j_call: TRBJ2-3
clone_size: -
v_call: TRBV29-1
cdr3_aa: CSAGQGTDTQYF
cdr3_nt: TGCAGCGCTGGACAGGGAACAGATACGCAGTATTTT

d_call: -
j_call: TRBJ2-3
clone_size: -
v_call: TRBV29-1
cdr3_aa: CSVAKGSDTDTQYF
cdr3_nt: TGCAGCGTCGCTAAAGGGTCCGACACAGATACGCAGTATTTT

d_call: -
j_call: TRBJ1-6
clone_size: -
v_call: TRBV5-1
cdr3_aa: CASSLGQVNSPLHF
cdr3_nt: TGCGCCAGCAGCTTGGGACAGGTTAATTCACCCCTCCACTTT

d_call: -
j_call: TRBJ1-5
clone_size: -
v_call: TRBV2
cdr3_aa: CASSLGGGINQPQHF
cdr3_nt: TGTGCCAGCAGCCTGGGAGGGGGAATAAATCAGCCCCAGCATTTT

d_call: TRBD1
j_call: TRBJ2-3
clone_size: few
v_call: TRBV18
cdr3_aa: CASSLDSGGAADTQYF
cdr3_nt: TGTGCCAGCTCACTCGATTCAGGGGGCGCGGCAGATACGCAGTATTTT

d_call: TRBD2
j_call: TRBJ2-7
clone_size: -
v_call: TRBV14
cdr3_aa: CASSSWGGKEQYF
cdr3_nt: TGTGCCAGCAGCTCCTGGGGGGGGAAGGAGCAGTACTTC

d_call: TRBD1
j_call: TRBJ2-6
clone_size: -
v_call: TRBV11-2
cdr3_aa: CASSPWGTGSSGANVLTF
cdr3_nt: TGTGCCAGCAGCCCTTGGGGGACAGGGAGCTCTGGGGCCAACGTCCTGACTTTC

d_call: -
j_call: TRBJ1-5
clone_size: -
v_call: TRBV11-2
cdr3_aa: CASSLFVHQPQHF
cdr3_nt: TGTGCCAGCAGCTTATTCGTCCATCAGCCCCAGCATTTT

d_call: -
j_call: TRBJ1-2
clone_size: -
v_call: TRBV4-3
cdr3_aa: CASSQTGANYGYTF
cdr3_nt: TGCGCCAGCAGCCAAACTGGGGCTAACTATGGCTACACCTTC

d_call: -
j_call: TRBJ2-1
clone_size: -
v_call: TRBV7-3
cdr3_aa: CASSLPPGYNEQFF
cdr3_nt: TGTGCCAGCAGCTTACCGCCGGGATACAATGAGCAGTTCTTC

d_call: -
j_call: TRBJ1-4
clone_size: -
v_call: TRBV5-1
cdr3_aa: CASSLSFSGFEKLFF
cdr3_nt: TGCGCCAGCAGCTTGTCCTTTAGCGGATTTGAAAAACTGTTTTTT

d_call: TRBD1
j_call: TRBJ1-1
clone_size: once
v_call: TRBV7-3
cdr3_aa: CASSQGQAREAFF
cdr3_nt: TGTGCCAGCAGCCAGGGACAGGCCCGTGAAGCTTTCTTT

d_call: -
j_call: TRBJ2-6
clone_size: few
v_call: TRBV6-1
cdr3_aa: CASSEDNSGANVLTF
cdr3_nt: TGTGCCAGCAGTGAAGACAACTCTGGGGCCAACGTCCTGACTTTC

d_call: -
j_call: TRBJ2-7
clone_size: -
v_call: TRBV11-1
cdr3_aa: CASSLNLDEQYF
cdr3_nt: TGTGCCAGCAGCTTAAATTTGGACGAGCAGTACTTC

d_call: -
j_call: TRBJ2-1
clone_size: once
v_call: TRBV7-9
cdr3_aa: CASSLYSDGPNEQFF
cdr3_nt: TGTGCCAGCAGCTTATATTCGGACGGACCCAATGAGCAGTTCTTC

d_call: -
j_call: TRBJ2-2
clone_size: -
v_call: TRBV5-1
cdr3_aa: CASSFRQITGELFF
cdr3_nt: TGCGCCAGCAGCTTTCGACAGATCACCGGGGAGCTGTTTTTT

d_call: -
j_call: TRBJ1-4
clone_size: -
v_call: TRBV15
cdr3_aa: CATSRDVEGGRLFF
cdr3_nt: TGTGCCACCAGCAGAGACGTAGAGGGGGGGAGGCTGTTTTTT

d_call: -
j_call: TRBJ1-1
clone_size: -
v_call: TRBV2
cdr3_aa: CASKPKDRNTEAFF
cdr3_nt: TGTGCCAGCAAGCCTAAAGATAGGAACACTGAAGCTTTCTTT

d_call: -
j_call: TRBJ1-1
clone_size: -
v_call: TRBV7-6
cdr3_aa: CASSDRIGKTEAFF
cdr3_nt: TGTGCCAGCAGCGACAGGATTGGGAAAACTGAAGCTTTCTTT

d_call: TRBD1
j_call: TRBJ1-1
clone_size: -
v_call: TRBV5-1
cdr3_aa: CASSRGQDTEAFF
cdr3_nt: TGCGCCAGCAGCAGGGGACAGGACACTGAAGCTTTCTTT

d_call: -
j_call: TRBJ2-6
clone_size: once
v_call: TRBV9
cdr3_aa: CASSVDGGSSGANVLTF
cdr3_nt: TGTGCCAGCAGCGTAGATGGAGGGAGCTCTGGGGCCAACGTCCTGACTTTC

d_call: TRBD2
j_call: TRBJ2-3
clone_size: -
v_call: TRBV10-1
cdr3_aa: CASSQGLAGGDTQYF
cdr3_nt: TGCGCCAGCAGTCAGGGACTAGCGGGGGGGGATACGCAGTATTTT

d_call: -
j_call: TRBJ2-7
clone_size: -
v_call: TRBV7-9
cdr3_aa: CASSLGGNFGEQYF
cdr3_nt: TGTGCCAGCAGCTTGGGGGGTAACTTTGGAGAGCAGTACTTC

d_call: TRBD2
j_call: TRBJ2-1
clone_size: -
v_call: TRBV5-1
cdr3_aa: CASSPGGGFNEQFF
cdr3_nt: TGCGCCAGCAGCCCGGGGGGGGGTTTCAATGAGCAGTTCTTC

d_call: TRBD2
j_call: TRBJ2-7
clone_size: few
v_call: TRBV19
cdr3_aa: CASSRGLADVQYF
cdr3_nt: TGTGCCAGTAGTCGAGGACTAGCCGACGTGCAGTACTTC

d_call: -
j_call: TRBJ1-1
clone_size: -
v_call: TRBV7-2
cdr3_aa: CASTPGHQNTEAFF
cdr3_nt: TGTGCCAGCACCCCTGGACACCAGAACACTGAAGCTTTCTTT

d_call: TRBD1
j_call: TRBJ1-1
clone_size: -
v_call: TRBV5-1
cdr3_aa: CASSFTGGMGNTEAFF
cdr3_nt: TGCGCCAGCAGCTTCACAGGGGGCATGGGGAACACTGAAGCTTTCTTT

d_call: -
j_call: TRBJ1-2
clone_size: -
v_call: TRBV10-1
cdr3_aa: CASSESVARAANYGYTF
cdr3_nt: TGCGCCAGCAGTGAGTCAGTGGCACGGGCAGCTAACTATGGCTACACCTTC

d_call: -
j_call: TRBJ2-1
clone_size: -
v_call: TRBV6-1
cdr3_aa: CASSEDSYNEQFF
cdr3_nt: TGTGCCAGCAGTGAAGACTCCTACAATGAACAGTTCTTC

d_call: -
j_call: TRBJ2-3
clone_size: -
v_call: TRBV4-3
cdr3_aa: CASSQLLAGRGTQYF
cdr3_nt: TGCGCCAGCAGCCAATTACTAGCAGGGCGGGGTACGCAGTATTTT

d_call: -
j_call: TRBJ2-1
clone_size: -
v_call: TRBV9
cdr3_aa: CASSPRDWAYNEQFF
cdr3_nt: TGTGCCAGCAGCCCGCGGGACTGGGCCTACAATGAGCAGTTCTTC

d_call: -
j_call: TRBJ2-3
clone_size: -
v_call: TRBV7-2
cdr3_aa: CASSRGEGGTDTQYF
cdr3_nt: TGTGCCAGCAGCCGCGGGGAAGGGGGCACAGATACGCAGTATTTT

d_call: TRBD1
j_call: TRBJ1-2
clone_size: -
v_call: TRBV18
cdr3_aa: CASSPGTGPFNYGYTF
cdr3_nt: TGTGCCAGCTCACCCGGGACAGGGCCCTTTAACTATGGCTACACCTTC